The next 14 T cell receptor beta chains were all read from a single sample in a study of Tregs in tolerant kidney transplant recipients. Using immunoSEQ multiplex PCR, the repertoire was profiled, and TCRdb retains in-frame clones only, with some absent. This repertoire comprises more than 30,000 clones; its ten largest clones make up about an eighth. Sequences were derived from CD8+ T cells from blood, sampled before the transplant. The source of these receptors is a human donor who received a combined kidney and bone marrow transplant.

In regard to this clone: The CDR3 end is not reached by the read, which stops 3 residues before it; the germline J gene fills it in. The chain links TRBV7-9 to TRBJ2-7, with 9 bases matching TRBD1. Trimming removed 5 bases from V and 2 bases from J; junction bases left unmatched: 7. The CDR3 contains 15 residues. Germline V CDR1 and CDR2: SEHNR, FQNEAQ (reference sequence). The sequenced CDR3 bases are TGTGCCAGCAGCGCTGGGACAGGGTCCACCTACGAG. Its protein is CASSAGTGSTYE. From start to end, the CDR3 is CASSAGTGSTYEQYF.

For this clone: The read stops 3 residues short of the end of the CDR3; the missing end is completed from the germline J gene. The rearrangement joins TRBV6-4 to TRBJ2-3; D remains ambiguous. This CDR3 has 13 amino acids. Germline V gene lookup returns CDR1 MRHNA and CDR2 SNTAGT. Trimming left V 3 bases short and J 1 base short, with 5 bases between. The chain's CDR3 is CASSEQGTDTQYF. Incomplete CDR3 DNA: TGTGCCAGCAGTGAGCAGGGCACAGATACG.

In the case of this clone: From the germline J gene comes the end of the CDR3, since the read stops 3 residues before it. The chain combines TRBV6-1 with TRBJ2-5; TRBD1 is a possible D gene (6 bases). CDR3 length equals 17 residues. In germline, CDR1 is MNHNS, CDR2 SASEGT. Deletions cut 0 bases from V and 0 bases from J, with 14 bases between. The covered CDR3 bases are TGTGCCAGCAGTGAAGCTCAGTTAGGGGACAACCAAGAGACC. This translates into CASSEAQLGDNQET. The full CDR3 is CASSEAQLGDNQETQYF.

On this clone: The read stops 3 residues short of the end of the CDR3; the missing end is completed from the germline J gene. V usage is TRBV7-9 and J usage is TRBJ2-5; D gene uncertain. The CDR3 is 14 residues long. Germline V gene lookup returns CDR1 SEHNR and CDR2 FQNEAQ (reference sequence). Trimming took 4 bases from V and 3 from J, leaving 12 bases between them. The covered CDR3 bases are TGTGCCAGCAGCTCAACACCCTTTGAAGAGACC. Its protein product is CASSSTPFEET. The full CDR3 sequence reads CASSSTPFEETQYF.

About this clone: The CDR3 end falls 3 residues outside the read, so it is completed with the germline J gene. The chain couples TRBV7-9 to TRBJ2-2; perhaps TRBD1 as D (5 bases). Germline V CDR1 and CDR2: SEHNR, FQNEAQ (reference sequence). Deletions cut 4 bases from V and 3 bases from J, with 12 bases between. The CDR3 length is 15 residues. The CDR3: CASSSAVGDTGELFF. The CDR3 bases that were read are TGTGCCAGCAGCTCTGCAGTAGGGGACACCGGGGAG.

Comments on this clone: The CDR3 end is not reached by the read, which stops 3 residues before it; the germline J gene fills it in. The J gene is TRBJ2-1, the V gene TRBV11-2; 8 nucleotides agree with TRBD2. The V and J ends lost 6 bases and 0 bases, in that order; junction bases with no gene match: 4. Germline loops: CDR1 SGHAT, CDR2 FQNNGV. The CDR3 covers 15 residues. CDR3 in amino acids: CASRETSGSYNEQFF. CDR3 DNA (partial): TGTGCCAGCAGGGAAACTAGCGGCTCCTACAATGAG.

As regards this clone: Read sequence stops 3 residues before the CDR3 end, and the germline J gene provides the missing end. The V call is TRBV27, the J call TRBJ2-1; 8 bases are shared with TRBD1. This CDR3 is built from 16 residues. Trimming at V came to 3 bases and at J to 1 base, leaving 5 bases not matched to a gene. Germline CDR1 MNHEY, CDR2 SMNVEV (reference sequence). The CDR3 DNA, read in part, is TGTGCCAGCAGTTTTACAGGGGGACAGTCCTACAATGAG. This codes for CASSFTGGQSYNE. The whole CDR3 is CASSFTGGQSYNEQFF.

As concerns this clone: The CDR3 extends 3 residues past the end of the read, so its final part is completed from the germline J gene. The chain has TRBV5-1 and TRBJ1-1; the D gene is possibly TRBD1 (5 bases). V dropped 0 bases and J dropped 5 bases, with 11 bases sitting between them. The CDR3 loop spans 14 amino acids. The V gene's germline CDR1 is SGHRS and CDR2 YFSETQ. CDR3 DNA (partial): TGCGCCAGCAGCTTGGCCGGGGGTAAAACTGAA. Translated, it gives CASSLAGGKTE. The entire CDR3 protein reads CASSLAGGKTEAFF.

About this clone itself: The CDR3 is cut off 3 residues early in the read; its end comes from the germline J gene. V usage is TRBV30 and J usage is TRBJ2-1; 12 bases line up with TRBD1. Trimming removed 5 bases from V and 7 bases from J; junction bases left unmatched: 9. Germline CDR1 GTSNPN, CDR2 SVGIG (reference sequence). The CDR3 loop spans 15 amino acids. CDR3 sequence: CAWGPGQGARNEQFF. Partial CDR3 DNA: TGTGCCTGGGGGCCGGGACAGGGGGCTCGGAATGAG.

Comments on this clone: Sequencing ends 3 residues short of the CDR3 end; the germline J gene provides the rest. The chain couples TRBV30 to TRBJ2-7; 10 bases are a match to TRBD1. V shed 3 bases, J shed 2 bases, and the junction held 1 base outside the gene matches. The CDR3 is 13 amino acids. CDR1 is GTSNPN and CDR2 is SVGIG in the germline V gene (reference sequence). CDR3 in amino acids: CAWRGTGAYEQYF. The covered CDR3 bases are TGTGCCTGGAGGGGGACAGGGGCCTACGAG.

Comment on this clone: The read gets to within 3 residues of the CDR3 end, and the germline J gene fills in the rest. The chain uses TRBV7-8 and TRBJ2-7; D is uncertain. V was pared by 6 bases and J by 5 bases, with 11 bases between. The CDR3 runs 12 residues. CDR1 SGHVS and CDR2 FQNEAQ come from the germline V gene. The sequenced CDR3 bases are TGTGCCAGCAGACAAGTTCCCCACGAG. Protein product: CASRQVPHE. The complete CDR3 sequence is CASRQVPHEQYF.

In regard to this clone: The read gets to within 3 residues of the CDR3 end, and the germline J gene fills in the rest. The V gene is TRBV19, the J gene TRBJ1-4, with a tentative D call TRBD1 (5 bases). This CDR3 region has 15 residues. V gave up 5 bases and J gave up 0 bases, with 10 bases separating them. Germline CDR1 reads LNHDA; CDR2 reads SQIVND (reference sequence). Incomplete CDR3 DNA: TGTGCCAGTAGTCCCGAGACAGCAACTAATGAAAAA. Its translation: CASSPETATNEK. The whole CDR3 is CASSPETATNEKLFF.

Details on this clone: At one of its ends the junction is not consistent with the germline gene, which may arise from a read error. The read ends 3 residues early relative to the CDR3; the germline J gene fills the gap. J is TRBJ2-1 and V is TRBV4-2; no reliable D call. The CDR3 consists of 14 residues. From germline, CDR1 is LGHNA and CDR2 YNFKEQ. This chain's CDR3 is CASSQVRAYNEQFF. The sequenced part of the CDR3 DNA is TGCGCCAGCAGCCAAGTACGCGCGTACAATGAG.

Remarks on this clone: Compared with germline, one end of the junction differs, possibly owing to a read error. The CDR3 end falls 3 residues outside the read, so it is completed with the germline J gene. The rearrangement joins TRBV4-2 to TRBJ2-7; 12 bases align to TRBD2. The CDR3 has 16 amino acids. The germline CDR1 and CDR2 sequences are LGHNA and YNFKEQ. CDR3 protein: CASSQNLAGGPHEQYF. CDR3 bases read: TGCGCCAGCAGCCAAAACCTAGCGGGAGGGCCACACGAG.